This TCR beta chain was found in a study of CD8 T cells in ankylosing spondylitis. Study outcomes and limitations: The authors reported significant enrichment of disease-linked clones in matched ankylosing spondylitis synovial fluid. About 8 highly homologous variants made up a TCR beta motif that seemed to typify ankylosing spondylitis blood. Past research had described some motif variants in reactive arthritis synovial fluid and blood.

With molecular barcodes, quantitative 5'-RACE was used to make the TCR beta libraries. In TCRdb, the 5' RACE reads were re-called with MiXCR into one record per CDR3 protein. The sample has about 540,000 distinct CDR3 sequences; about 13% are singletons. Only a few counts were recorded for this clonotype. Its antigen is undetermined. The CDR3 loop spans 15 amino acids. Trimming at V came to 2 bases and at J to 7 bases, leaving 6 bases not matched to a gene. In germline, CDR1 is SGHRS, CDR2 YFSETQ. The V call is TRBV5-1, the J call TRBJ2-1; 10 positions match TRBD2. The TCR comes from a male donor with ankylosing spondylitis. The source material was blood, either unsorted or a sorted T cell fraction (not recorded which). CDR3 amino acids: CASSFTSGEPNEQFF. The CDR3 DNA reads as TGCGCCAGCAGCTTCACTAGCGGGGAACCTAATGAGCAGTTCTTC.